The rows below give T cell receptor beta chains drawn from one sample of a study of CD8+ T cells in alopecia areata. TCRdb keeps only in-frame clones here, not all; method: immunoSEQ multiplex PCR. The sample carries roughly 250,000 clones, roughly 60% recorded once. The sequences come from CD4+ T cells sorted from blood, collected around week 52, from a patient treated with tofacitinib. Receptors were obtained from a human donor with alopecia areata. CDR3s include the opening cysteine and the closing phenylalanine or tryptophan. A D gene is named only where the DNA matches it firmly. Clone size is not always given. Where it is, it says once, few, many or a class for expanded clones.

clone size: .
J gene: TRBJ1-5
V gene: TRBV7-2
D gene: .
CDR3 DNA: TGTGCCAGCAGCTTAGTAGGGGACGGGCAGCCCCAGCATTTT
CDR3 protein: CASSLVGDGQPQHF

clone size: .
J gene: TRBJ2-1
V gene: TRBV5-1
D gene: .
CDR3 DNA: TGCGCCAGCAGCGGGACGGGACACCCCATGGGCTACAATGAGCAGTTCTTC
CDR3 protein: CASSGTGHPMGYNEQFF

clone size: .
J gene: TRBJ2-5
V gene: TRBV30
D gene: .
CDR3 DNA: TGTGCCTGGAGTGTAACGGGTGGCCAAGAGACCCAGTACTTC
CDR3 protein: CAWSVTGGQETQYF

clone size: .
J gene: TRBJ2-5
V gene: TRBV7-2
D gene: .
CDR3 DNA: TGTGCCAGCGGCCGACTTAGCACTCAAGAGACCCAGTACTTC
CDR3 protein: CASGRLSTQETQYF

clone size: .
J gene: TRBJ1-1
V gene: TRBV29-1
D gene: .
CDR3 DNA: TGCAGCGTTTGGGAACAGGTGAACACTGAAGCTTTCTTT
CDR3 protein: CSVWEQVNTEAFF

clone size: few
J gene: TRBJ2-1
V gene: TRBV7-8
D gene: .
CDR3 DNA: TGTGCCAGCAGCTTAGCGCCGTTTAACAATGAGCAGTTCTTC
CDR3 protein: CASSLAPFNNEQFF

clone size: .
J gene: TRBJ2-2
V gene: TRBV30
D gene: .
CDR3 DNA: TGTGCCTGGATGCTCGGGCCCAACACCGGGGAGCTGTTTTTT
CDR3 protein: CAWMLGPNTGELFF

clone size: once
J gene: TRBJ1-6
V gene: TRBV7-6
D gene: .
CDR3 DNA: TGTGCCAGCAGCGGGGCCCCCGGGAATTCACCCCTCCACTTT
CDR3 protein: CASSGAPGNSPLHF

clone size: few
J gene: TRBJ2-3
V gene: TRBV10-3
D gene: .
CDR3 DNA: TGTGCCATCAGCCCAGGGGACACAGATACGCAGTATTTT
CDR3 protein: CAISPGDTDTQYF

clone size: many
J gene: TRBJ1-1
V gene: TRBV5-4
D gene: .
CDR3 DNA: TGTGCCAGCAGCTTGTCCAGGGACACTGAAGCTTTCTTT
CDR3 protein: CASSLSRDTEAFF

clone size: few
J gene: TRBJ1-1
V gene: TRBV6-1
D gene: .
CDR3 DNA: TGTGCCAGCAAGGTTTCGATGGCGGCCGAAGCTTTCTTT
CDR3 protein: CASKVSMAAEAFF

clone size: few
J gene: TRBJ2-1
V gene: TRBV29-1
D gene: TRBD1
CDR3 DNA: TGCAGCGCCCTACAGGGGGTCTCCTACAATGAGCAGTTCTTC
CDR3 protein: CSALQGVSYNEQFF

clone size: .
J gene: TRBJ2-3
V gene: TRBV7-2
D gene: .
CDR3 DNA: TGTGCCAGCAGCTTACGACTGGGCAGGTTGAGCACAGATACGCAGTATTTT
CDR3 protein: CASSLRLGRLSTDTQYF

clone size: .
J gene: TRBJ2-3
V gene: TRBV5-4
D gene: .
CDR3 DNA: TGTGCCAGCAGCACCCGGGACTTCACAGATACGCAGTATTTT
CDR3 protein: CASSTRDFTDTQYF